This T cell receptor (beta chain) was identified in a study of cytomegalovirus exposure and HLA in healthy donors. V gave up 5 bases and J gave up 2 bases, with 22 bases separating them. The CDR3 covers 19 residues. Germline CDR1 and CDR2: SEHNR and FQNEAQ (reference sequence). This PCR relied on a set of 60 Vbeta primers and 13 Jbeta primers. Only in-frame clones appear in the TCRdb table, and some are missing; sequencing was by immunoSEQ multiplex PCR. The sample lists some 130,000 clones, over 60% occurring once. As for this clone: The antigen remains unidentified.

General observations from the study: Apart from CMV serostatus, no immune exposure information was available. Reports showed the classifier diagnosing cytomegalovirus status with high specificity and sensitivity. Within the data, a cluster of highly shared sequence variants was likely a sequencing artifact. In a later analysis, a genetic analysis reported fewer productive-TCR N-insertions in an Asian-associated ancestry cluster than the cohort average.

The gene calls are TRBV7-9 and TRBJ2-6; a weak D match, TRBD2 (7 bases). Material for sequencing was PBMCs. This TCR was recovered from a man aged 40-49 years in good health and CMV-seronegative. CDR3 bases: TGTGCCAGCAGCACGTTCTCGGGGGGCGGTCTCGCTGGGGCCAACGTCCTGACTTTC. This translates into CASSTFSGGGLAGANVLTF.